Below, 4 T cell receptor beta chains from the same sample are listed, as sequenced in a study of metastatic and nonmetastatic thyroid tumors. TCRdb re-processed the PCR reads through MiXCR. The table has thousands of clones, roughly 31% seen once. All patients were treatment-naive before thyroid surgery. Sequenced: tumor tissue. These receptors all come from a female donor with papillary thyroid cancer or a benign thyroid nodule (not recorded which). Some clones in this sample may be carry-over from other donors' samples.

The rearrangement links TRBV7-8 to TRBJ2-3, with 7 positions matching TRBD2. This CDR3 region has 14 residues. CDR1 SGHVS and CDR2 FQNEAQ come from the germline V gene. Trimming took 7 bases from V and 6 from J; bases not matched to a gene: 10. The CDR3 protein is CASTLRGGSDTQYF. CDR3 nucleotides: TGTGCCAGCACCTTGCGGGGCGGGAGCGATACGCAGTATTTT.

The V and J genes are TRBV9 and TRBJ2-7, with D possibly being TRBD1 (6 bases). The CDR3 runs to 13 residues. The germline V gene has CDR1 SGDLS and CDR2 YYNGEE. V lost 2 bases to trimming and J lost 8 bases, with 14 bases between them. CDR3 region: CASSVKGDSKQYF. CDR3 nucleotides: TGTGCCAGCAGCGTGAAGGGGGATTCGAAGCAGTACTTC.

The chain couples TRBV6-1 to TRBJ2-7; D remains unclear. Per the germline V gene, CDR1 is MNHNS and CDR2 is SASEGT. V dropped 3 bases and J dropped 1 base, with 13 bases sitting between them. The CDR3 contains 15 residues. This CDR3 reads CASSDSMGTSYEQYF. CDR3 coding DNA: TGTGCCAGCAGTGACTCGATGGGTACGTCCTACGAGCAGTACTTC.

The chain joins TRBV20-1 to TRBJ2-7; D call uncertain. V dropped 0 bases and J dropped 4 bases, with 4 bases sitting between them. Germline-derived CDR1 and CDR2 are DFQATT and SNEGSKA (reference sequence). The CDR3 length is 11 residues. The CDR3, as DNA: TGCAGTGCTAGAGATGGGTACGAGCAGTACTTC. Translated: CSARDGYEQYF.